Included here is one TCR beta chain sequence, with context. Clones were sequenced by immunoSEQ multiplex PCR, and TCRdb holds only the in-frame ones, with some missing. This sample has about 190,000 clones; 90% occur once, and the top ten carry approximately 0.62%. These data come from a study of blood T cell repertoires in COVID-19. Study in general: Sites across the United States, Italy and Spain contributed samples from acute and convalescent COVID-19.

This CDR3 has 13 amino acids. V lost 0 bases and J 7 bases, leaving 7 bases between the germline ends. Germline CDR1 is SGDLS and CDR2 is YYNGEE. The J gene is TRBJ2-2, the V gene TRBV9; D perhaps matches TRBD1 (6 bases). This receptor was taken from a man aged 45-60 years with acute or convalescent COVID-19. The sample was peripheral blood. The CDR3 here is CASSVVRGGELFF. The CDR3 DNA reads as TGTGCCAGCAGCGTAGTCAGGGGCGGGGAGCTGTTTTTT. Together with reference TRBV9 and TRBJ2-2, the CDR3 gives the full variable domain: DSGVTQTPKHLITATGQRVTLRCSPRSGDLSVYWYQQSLDQGLQFLIQYYNGEERAKGNILERFSAQQFPDLHSELNLSSLELGDSALYFCASSVVRGGELFFGEGSRLTVL.